A single sample is the source of the 8 T cell receptor beta chains below, sequenced in a study of blood T cell repertoires in COVID-19. The table came from immunoSEQ multiplex PCR; TCRdb's copy has only in-frame clones and leaves some out. Of about 130,000 clones in the sample, around 86% are singletons; the top ten hold 10% to 15%. Sample: peripheral blood. All receptors derive from a man aged 55-75 years with acute or convalescent COVID-19.

The chain employs TRBV30 and TRBJ2-4; a weak D match, TRBD1 (5 bases). The CDR3 extends over 14 amino acids. CDR1 and CDR2 (germline): GTSNPN, SVGIG (reference sequence). Trimming took off 1 base at V and 1 base at J, with 8 bases between the two ends. The CDR3 DNA is TGTGCCTGGAGTGGGGGCTACGCCAAAAACATTCAGTACTTC. This sequence encodes CAWSGGYAKNIQYF. The full variable domain, completed using reference TRBV30 and TRBJ2-4, is SQTIHQWPATLVQPVGSPLSLECTVEGTSNPNLYWYRQAAGRGLQLLFYSVGIGQISSEVPQNLSASRPQDRQFILSSKKLLLSDSGFYLCAWSGGYAKNIQYFGAGTRLSVL.

V gene TRBV24-1 combines with J gene TRBJ2-3, with 7 nucleotides matching TRBD1. CDR1 KGHDR and CDR2 SFDVKD come from the germline V gene. Trimming took 4 bases from V and 4 from J; bases not matched to a gene: 4. The CDR3 runs to 14 residues. The CDR3 reads CATSERGRSDTQYF. Written as DNA, the CDR3 is TGTGCCACCAGTGAGAGGGGGCGGTCAGATACGCAGTATTTT.

This chain links TRBV2 with TRBJ1-3; D gene unclear. CDR3 length: 16 residues. Trimming stripped 8 bases from V and 0 bases from J, with 17 bases between. CDR1 is SNHLY and CDR2 is FYNNEI in the germline V gene. CDR3 sequence (DNA): TGTGCCAGCGTTTCGGAGGCTATGAGCTCTGGAAACACCATATATTTT. Its translation is CASVSEAMSSGNTIYF. Full variable domain (outside the CDR3, taken from reference TRBV2 and TRBJ1-3): EPEVTQTPSHQVTQMGQEVILRCVPISNHLYFYWYRQILGQKVEFLVSFYNNEISEKSEIFDDQFSVERPDGSNFTLKIRSTKLEDSAMYFCASVSEAMSSGNTIYFGEGSWLTVV.

Here the CDR3 DNA reads TGCAGCGTACGAGGGGCGGACGGGGGGGCCTGGGAGCAGTACTTC. Protein product: CSVRGADGGAWEQYF. The chain employs TRBV29-1 and TRBJ2-7; 8 bases are shared with TRBD2. V lost 6 bases, J lost 7 bases, and 17 bases stayed unmatched. In germline, CDR1 is SQVTM, CDR2 ANQGSEA. CDR3 length equals 15 residues.

The chain links TRBV5-1 to TRBJ2-1; 8 bases fit TRBD2. The CDR3 length is 16 residues. With V trimmed by 6 bases and J by 0 bases, 8 bases remained unmatched. Germline values: CDR1 SGHRS, CDR2 YFSETQ. CDR3 in DNA: TGCGCCAGCACCCCCGGGGGGGCAGCCTCCTACAATGAGCAGTTCTTC. It translates to CASTPGGAASYNEQFF.

The chain links TRBV5-6 to TRBJ1-3, with a tentative D call TRBD1 (5 bases). The CDR3 sequence is 14 residues long. With 1 base removed from V and 4 bases from J, the gap between germline ends came to 9 bases. Germline V gene data show CDR1 as SGHDT and CDR2 as YYEEEE. This CDR3 is CASSLRGPGNTIYF. CDR3 nucleotide sequence: TGTGCCAGCAGCTTGAGGGGTCCGGGAAACACCATATATTTT.

V and J are TRBV11-3 and TRBJ2-1, with D hard to call. The CDR3 sequence is 17 residues long. Germline V gene data show CDR1 as SGHNT and CDR2 as YENEEA. V was pared by 1 base and J by 5 bases, with 18 bases between. The CDR3 coding sequence is TGTGCCAGCAGCTTAGGTCTGAGACTCAATCGTAACAATGAGCAGTTCTTC. It is translated as CASSLGLRLNRNNEQFF.

The V and J genes are TRBV7-2 and TRBJ2-2, with unresolved D. Per the germline V gene, CDR1 is SGHTA and CDR2 is FQGNSA. Trimming took off 5 bases at V and 0 bases at J, with 10 bases between the two ends. CDR3 length: 15 residues. The chain's CDR3 is CASSHVATNTGELFF. The CDR3 DNA reads as TGTGCCAGCAGCCACGTGGCAACGAACACCGGGGAGCTGTTTTTT.